The T cell receptor beta chain under discussion was sequenced for a study of T cells after yellow fever vaccination. Overall study context: Fractions low in cell number were prepared with SMART-Seq v4 Ultra Low Input.

Using its own MiXCR run on the 5' RACE reads, TCRdb lists one record per CDR3 protein. This repertoire shows just under 600,000 distinct CDR3 sequences, roughly 14% found once; its top ten account for over 12%. Trimming stripped 0 bases from V and 10 bases from J, with 11 bases between. From germline, CDR1 is MNHEY and CDR2 SVGEGT. The CDR3 is 13 amino acids. Material: PBMCs, obtained on the day of the yellow fever booster vaccination. The chain combines TRBV6-2 or TRBV6-3 with TRBJ2-3, with D unresolved. The clonotype was recovered from a man aged 30 to 45 who received the YFV17D yellow fever vaccine. CDR3 bases: TGTGCCAGCAGTTACTCGTCGGCCTTGGCGCAGTATTTT. The encoded protein is CASSYSSALAQYF.